This T cell receptor (beta chain) was sequenced for a study of tumor-infiltrating lymphocytes in primary liver carcinoma. On the study more broadly: Tumors measured about 4 to 10 cm and were stage T1-T3 N0M0.

Scientists recovered RNA and DNA together from roughly 21-30 mg of unsorted bulk tissue. Germline CDR1 is SNHLY and CDR2 is FYNNEI. The V end lost 3 bases, the J end lost 6 bases, and 21 bases lay between the germline ends. This CDR3 has 17 residues. Study results and caveats: Tumors had a top-250-clone fraction that was significantly higher than blood (p = 0.039).

From about 0.45 ug total RNA, TCR beta cDNA was generated with a primer in the constant region. Three nested multiplex PCR rounds, a slightly modified ARM-PCR method, built the TCR beta libraries. A C-beta reverse primer and TRBV1-TRBV30 forward primers served in each of the first two PCR rounds, at 10 cycles apiece. In TCRdb, the multiplex PCR reads were re-called with MiXCR into one record per CDR3 protein. Found here are under 150,000 distinct CDR3 sequences, about two thirds of them singletons; the top ten hold 8.1%. This clonotype was counted a few times. Its specificity is unknown. The sequenced sample consisted of tumor-adjacent normal liver tissue. The sequence was collected from a woman aged 60-70 years with primary liver carcinoma and hepatitis B virus infection. The V and J genes are TRBV2 and TRBJ2-1; TRBD1 is a possible D gene (5 bases). The CDR3 DNA is TGTGCCAGCAGTGATTTAAAGGGGCTTCAGCTGGTCAATGAGCAGTTCTTC. Amino acid sequence: CASSDLKGLQLVNEQFF.